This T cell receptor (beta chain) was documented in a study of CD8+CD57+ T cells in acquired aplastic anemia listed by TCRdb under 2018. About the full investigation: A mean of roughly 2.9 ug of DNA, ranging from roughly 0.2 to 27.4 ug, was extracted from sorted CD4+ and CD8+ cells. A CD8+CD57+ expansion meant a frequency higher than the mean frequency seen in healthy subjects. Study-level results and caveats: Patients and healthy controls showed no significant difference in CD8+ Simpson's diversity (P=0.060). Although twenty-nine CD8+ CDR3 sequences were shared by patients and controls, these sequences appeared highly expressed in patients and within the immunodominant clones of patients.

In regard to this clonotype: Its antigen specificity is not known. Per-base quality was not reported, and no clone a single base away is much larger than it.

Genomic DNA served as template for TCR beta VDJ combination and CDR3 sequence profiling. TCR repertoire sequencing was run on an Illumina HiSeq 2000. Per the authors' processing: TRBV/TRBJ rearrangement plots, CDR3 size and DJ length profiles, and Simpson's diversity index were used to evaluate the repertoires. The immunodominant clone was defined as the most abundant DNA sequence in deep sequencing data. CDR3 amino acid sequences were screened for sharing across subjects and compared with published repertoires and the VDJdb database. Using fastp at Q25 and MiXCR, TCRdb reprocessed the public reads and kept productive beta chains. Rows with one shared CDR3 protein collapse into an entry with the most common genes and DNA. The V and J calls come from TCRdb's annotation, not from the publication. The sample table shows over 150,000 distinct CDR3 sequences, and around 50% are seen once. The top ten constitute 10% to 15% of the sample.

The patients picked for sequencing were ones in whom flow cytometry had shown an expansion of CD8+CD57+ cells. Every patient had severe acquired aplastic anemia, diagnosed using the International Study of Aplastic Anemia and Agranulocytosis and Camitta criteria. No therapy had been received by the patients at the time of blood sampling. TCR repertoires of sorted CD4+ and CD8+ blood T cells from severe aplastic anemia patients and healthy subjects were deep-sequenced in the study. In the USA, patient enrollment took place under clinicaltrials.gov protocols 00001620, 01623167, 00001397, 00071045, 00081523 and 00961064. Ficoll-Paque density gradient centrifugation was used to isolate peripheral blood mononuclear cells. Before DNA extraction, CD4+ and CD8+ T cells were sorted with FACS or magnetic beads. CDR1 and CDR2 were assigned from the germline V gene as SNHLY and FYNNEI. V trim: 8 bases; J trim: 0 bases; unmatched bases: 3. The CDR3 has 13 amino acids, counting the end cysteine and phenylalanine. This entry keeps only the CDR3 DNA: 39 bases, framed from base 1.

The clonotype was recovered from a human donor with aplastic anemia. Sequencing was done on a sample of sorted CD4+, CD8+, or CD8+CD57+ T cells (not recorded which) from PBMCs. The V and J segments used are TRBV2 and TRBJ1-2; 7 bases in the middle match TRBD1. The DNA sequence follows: TGTGCCAGCCAGGGGGAACCTAACTATGGCTACACCTTC. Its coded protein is CASQGEPNYGYTF.